These 26 T cell receptor beta chains share one sample of origin, sequenced in a study of cytomegalovirus exposure and HLA in healthy donors. Vbeta (60) and Jbeta (13) primers were used in the PCR. Repertoires were generated with immunoSEQ multiplex PCR, while TCRdb's copy carries only in-frame clones and drops some. The sample holds 150,000 to 160,000 clones; 74% are singletons and the top ten take around 2.3%. Sequences were obtained from PBMCs. These receptors were taken from a man aged 25 to 40 in good health and CMV-seronegative.

The V gene is TRBV28, the J gene TRBJ2-2, with D possibly TRBD1 on 5 matching bases. CDR1 is MDHEN, CDR2 SYDVKM, per germline. This CDR3 is built from 14 residues. Between the trimmed V and J ends, which lost 4 bases and 4 bases, there was a span of 10 bases. The CDR3 coding sequence is TGTGCCAGCAGTTCGACAGTTACCACCGGGGAGCTGTTTTTT. Its protein is CASSSTVTTGELFF.

V is TRBV28 and J is TRBJ2-4; possibly TRBD1 for D (6 bases). Germline V gene sequence: CDR1 MDHEN, CDR2 SYDVKM. V lost 5 bases to trimming and J lost 0 bases, with 14 bases between them. The CDR3 has 16 residues. Here the CDR3 DNA reads TGTGCCAGCAGTGAACAGGGCCCCTTAGCCAAAAACATTCAGTACTTC. Translating it yields CASSEQGPLAKNIQYF.

The gene calls are TRBV28 and TRBJ2-5; 9 bases match TRBD1. The last part of the DNA fits TRBJ2-7 better; the J call may be wrong. This CDR3 is built from 13 residues. Germline V gene lookup returns CDR1 MDHEN and CDR2 SYDVKM. DNA for the CDR3: TGTGCCAGCACTTGGACAGGGGACGGCGAGCAGTACTTC. This gives the protein CASTWTGDGEQYF.

On this clone: Mismatch with germline at one junction end may stem from a read error. The genes are TRBV23-1 and TRBJ1-5, with D possibly TRBD1 on 5 matching bases. TRBV23-1 is treated as an ORF (open reading frame) with a function not yet certain. The CDR3 totals 15 residues. CDR3 nucleotides: TGCGCCCGTTACCCAGGGTCGTATAGCAATCAGCCCCAGAATTTT. Its protein is CARYPGSYSNQPQNF.

The chain combines TRBV14 with TRBJ2-5; 12 positions match TRBD2. Trimming took 6 bases from V and 2 from J; bases not matched to a gene: 7. CDR1 and CDR2 from the germline V gene are SGHDN and FVKESK. The CDR3 spans 16 residues. The CDR3 nucleotides are TGTGCCAGCAGACCAACTAGCGGGGGGTCACAAGAGACCCAGTACTTC. It specifies CASRPTSGGSQETQYF.

The CDR3 sequence: CASSRTLSSYNEQFF. In DNA form, the CDR3 reads TGTGCCAGCAGCCGGACACTAAGCTCCTACAATGAGCAGTTCTTC. The gene calls are TRBV7-7 and TRBJ2-1, with a possible D match to TRBD1 (5 bases). V gave up 5 bases and J gave up 0 bases, with 11 bases separating them. CDR1 is SSHAT and CDR2 is FNYEAQ in the germline V gene (reference sequence). The CDR3 runs to 15 residues.

The chain links TRBV6-5 to TRBJ2-7, with TRBD1 as a possible D gene (7 bases). The CDR3 sequence is 14 residues long. Germline V gene lookup returns CDR1 MNHEY and CDR2 SVGAGI. V shed 6 bases and J shed 4 bases, with 16 bases lying between them. CDR3 bases: TGTGCCAGCAGACCCCGGACAGGAGGGTACGAGCAGTACTTC. It translates to CASRPRTGGYEQYF.

This clone was seen only once. The chain joins TRBV28 to TRBJ1-4; D ambiguous. Germline V CDR1 and CDR2: MDHEN, SYDVKM. V was shortened by 6 bases and J by 5 bases, with 16 bases between the two germline ends. CDR3 length: 15 amino acids. In nucleotides, the CDR3 is TGTGCCAGCAGGAGCCGGACTGCCCTGAATGAAAAACTGTTTTTT. Its protein product is CASRSRTALNEKLFF.

The gene calls are TRBV6-1 and TRBJ2-5; TRBD1 matches at 7 bases. The length of the CDR3 is 14 residues. J gave up 4 bases and V 7 bases, and 9 bases lay outside the gene matches. The germline CDR1 and CDR2 sequences are MNHNS and SASEGT. DNA of the CDR3: TGTGCCAGCACCCCCGTAAGGGGGCCAGAGACCCAGTACTTC. Protein product: CASTPVRGPETQYF.

This clone was seen only once. The CDR3 spells CASGRERFYEQYF. The DNA of the CDR3 is TGTGCCAGTGGACGGGAGAGATTCTACGAGCAGTACTTC. The chain is built from TRBV6-5 and TRBJ2-7, with D possibly being TRBD2 (6 bases). There are 13 residues in the CDR3. The ends were cut back, 9 bases at V and 3 bases at J, with 15 bases in the middle. Germline V gives CDR1 MNHEY, CDR2 SVGAGI.

Turning to this clone: One junction end disagrees with the germline gene, perhaps due to a read error. The V gene is TRBV27, the J gene TRBJ1-5, with a possible D match to TRBD1 (6 bases). Per the germline V gene, CDR1 is MNHEY and CDR2 is SMNVEV (reference sequence). There are 11 residues in the CDR3. CDR3 DNA sequence: TGTGCCAGCGGGACAAATCAGCCCCAGAATTTT. Translation gives CASGTNQPQNF.

The V gene is TRBV29-1, the J gene TRBJ1-1; 7 bases are a match to TRBD1. The length of the CDR3 is 12 residues. Germline V gene data show CDR1 as SQVTM and CDR2 as ANQGSEA. Losses at the gene ends were 7 bases for V and 1 base for J; bases not matched to a gene: 3. This CDR3 reads CSGHRGNTEAFF. CDR3 in DNA: TGCAGCGGACACAGGGGGAACACTGAAGCTTTCTTT.

By proportion, this clone is medium-sized (0.01 to 0.1%). The V and J genes are TRBV5-1 and TRBJ1-1, with 9 bases that match TRBD1. V shed 3 bases and J 0 bases; nucleotides not matched to a gene: 3. This CDR3 has 15 residues. From germline, CDR1 is SGHRS and CDR2 YFSETQ. The CDR3: CASSWGQGLNTEAFF. Here the CDR3 DNA reads TGCGCCAGCAGCTGGGGACAGGGTTTGAACACTGAAGCTTTCTTT.

This clone was observed once. The rearrangement uses TRBV7-9 and TRBJ1-4; D is possibly TRBD1 (5 bases). Trimming removed 3 bases at V and 6 bases at J, with 14 bases between. CDR1 and CDR2 from the germline V gene are SEHNR and FQNEAQ (reference sequence). CDR3 length equals 15 residues. The CDR3 sequence: CASSFSGGGDEKLFF. The CDR3 coding sequence is TGTGCCAGCAGCTTCTCCGGTGGAGGGGATGAAAAACTGTTTTTT.

The rearrangement joins TRBV19 to TRBJ2-7; D perhaps matches TRBD1 (5 bases). The V gene lost 5 bases and the J gene lost 1 base, with 12 bases spanning the gap. The length of the CDR3 is 14 residues. From germline, CDR1 is LNHDA and CDR2 SQIVND (reference sequence). The CDR3 nucleotides are TGTGCCAGTAGTCTGCAGGGTGGATCCTACGAGCAGTACTTC. It is translated as CASSLQGGSYEQYF.

As DNA, the CDR3 is TGTGCCAGCAGCTTAGGCGACAGGGGCACTGAAGCTTTCTTT. Translating gives CASSLGDRGTEAFF. V usage is TRBV7-9 and J usage is TRBJ1-1; 8 bases line up with TRBD1. Germline-derived CDR1 and CDR2 are SEHNR and FQNEAQ (reference sequence). This CDR3 contains 14 residues. With 1 base clipped from V and 4 bases from J, the junction kept 2 bases outside the gene matches. Looking up the rest from reference TRBV7-9 and TRBJ1-1 gives the full variable domain: DTGVSQNPRHKITKRGQNVTFRCDPISEHNRLYWYRQTLGQGPEFLTYFQNEAQLEKSRLLSDRFSAERPKGSFSTLEIQRTEQGDSAMYLCASSLGDRGTEAFFGQGTRLTVV.

The V gene is TRBV25-1, the J gene TRBJ2-1; 9 nucleotides line up with TRBD2. With V trimmed by 7 bases and J by 6 bases, 10 bases remained unmatched. Per the germline V gene, CDR1 is MGHDK and CDR2 is SYGVNS. The CDR3 consists of 15 residues. Here the CDR3 DNA reads TGTGCCAGCACTCAGAAGGGCGGGGGGGCCAATGAGCAGTTCTTC. Translating gives CASTQKGGGANEQFF.

V is TRBV9 and J is TRBJ2-5, with TRBD1 as a possible D gene (6 bases). This CDR3 is built from 14 residues. Germline assignment: CDR1 SGDLS and CDR2 YYNGEE. Trimming cost V 1 base and J 2 bases, with 9 bases left between them. Written as DNA, the CDR3 is TGTGCCAGCAGCGTAACTACAGGGCAAGAGACCCAGTACTTC. It encodes CASSVTTGQETQYF.

The CDR3: CASSRQTNEKLFF. Written as DNA, the CDR3 is TGTGCCAGCAGCCGACAAACGAACGAAAAACTGTTTTTT. This chain connects TRBV9 to TRBJ1-4, with unresolved D. The CDR3 covers 13 residues. Germline V gives CDR1 SGDLS, CDR2 YYNGEE. Trimming shortened V by 4 bases and J by 8 bases, and 12 bases separated the two germline ends. Full variable domain (missing parts from reference TRBV9 and TRBJ1-4): DSGVTQTPKHLITATGQRVTLRCSPRSGDLSVYWYQQSLDQGLQFLIQYYNGEERAKGNILERFSAQQFPDLHSELNLSSLELGDSALYFCASSRQTNEKLFFGSGTQLSVL.

This sequence joins TRBV5-1 and TRBJ2-5, with 8 positions matching TRBD1. The CDR3 spans 14 residues. V lost 4 bases and J lost 5; bases outside the gene matches: 7. From germline, CDR1 is SGHRS and CDR2 YFSETQ. CDR3 in amino acids: CASSGGQGAETQYF. The CDR3 nucleotides are TGCGCCAGCAGCGGTGGACAGGGCGCGGAGACCCAGTACTTC.

This CDR3 is CASSLARDYYNEQFF. The DNA of the CDR3 is TGCGCCAGCAGCTTGGCTCGGGACTACTACAATGAGCAGTTCTTC. J is TRBJ2-1 and V is TRBV5-1; 7 bases agree with TRBD2. The germline gives CDR1 SGHRS, CDR2 YFSETQ. This CDR3 spans 15 amino acids. The trim removed 0 bases at V and 3 bases at J, leaving 3 bases unmatched.

The CDR3 spells CASSLPTGGRGRTQYF. The CDR3 bases are TGTGCCAGCAGTTTACCAACGGGGGGGCGTGGGAGGACCCAGTACTTC. This rearrangement joins TRBV28 to TRBJ2-5; 8 nucleotides match TRBD2. The V gene's germline CDR1 is MDHEN and CDR2 SYDVKM. The CDR3 runs 16 residues. The junction had 12 bases not matched to a gene; V was cut back by 2 bases and J by 7 bases.

This clone came up a few times. This chain joins TRBV7-3 and TRBJ2-1; 7 bases map to TRBD1. This CDR3 has 12 residues. Germline V gene lookup returns CDR1 SGHTA and CDR2 FQGTGA. V was clipped by 7 bases and J by 7 bases; unmatched bases: 4. This chain's CDR3 is CASTPGGNEQFF. CDR3 in DNA: TGTGCCAGCACCCCAGGGGGAAATGAGCAGTTCTTC.

The J gene is TRBJ2-2, the V gene TRBV25-1; the D gene is possibly TRBD1 (5 bases). This CDR3 region has 16 residues. The V gene lost 4 bases and the J gene lost 2 bases, with 14 bases spanning the gap. The V gene's germline CDR1 is MGHDK and CDR2 SYGVNS. The CDR3 region has the DNA TGTGCCAGCAGTGGGGCCAGGACATCCAACACCGGGGAGCTGTTTTTT. It yields the protein CASSGARTSNTGELFF.

The chain uses TRBV4-2 and TRBJ2-2; D is ambiguous. The length of the CDR3 is 14 residues. Looked up from germline, CDR1 is LGHNA and CDR2 is YNFKEQ. Trimming removed 5 bases from V and 4 bases from J, with 11 bases in between. CDR3 DNA: TGTGCCAGCAGCTTTGAATCGGGCACCGGGGAGCTGTTTTTT. The encoded protein is CASSFESGTGELFF.

The chain joins TRBV6-6 to TRBJ2-1; 9 bases are a match to TRBD2. Germline V gives CDR1 MNHNY, CDR2 SVGAGI (reference sequence). After removal of 2 bases from V and 5 bases from J, the junction contained 7 bases not matched to a gene. This CDR3 region has 16 residues. The CDR3, as DNA: TGTGCCAGCAGTTACGGTGCGGGGGGGATAAACAATGAGCAGTTCTTC. Translated, it gives CASSYGAGGINNEQFF.